This T cell receptor beta chain was recorded in a study of shared clonotypes between healthy human individuals. Study information: Researchers assigned three CD4 naive, three CD4 memory, two CD8 naive and one CD8 memory plate to each donor.

The genomic DNA of each subset was split evenly across several immunoSEQ plates. The method was immunoSEQ multiplex PCR; TCRdb's version includes in-frame clones alone and lacks a portion of them. The sample holds under 1 million clones, 96% seen once. Trimming took 5 bases from V and 0 from J, leaving 11 bases between them. CDR3 size: 14 residues. The germline gives CDR1 MDHEN, CDR2 SYDVKM. Naive CD8 populations comprised CD45RO-negative cells positively selected for CCR7, excluding terminally differentiated effector memory CD45RA+ cells. The sequencing input was naive CD8+ T cells sorted from blood. The clonotype was recovered from a man aged 25 to 40 in good health. The rearrangement links TRBV28 to TRBJ2-7, with D possibly TRBD2 on 5 matching bases. The CDR3 DNA is TGTGCCAGCAGTCCGCGGACTTACTCCTACGAGCAGTACTTC. Amino acid sequence: CASSPRTYSYEQYF.